The 10 T cell receptor beta chains reported below all come from one sample, sequenced in a study of OX40 agonist ivuxolimab in advanced cancers. Data came from immunoSEQ multiplex PCR; TCRdb stores just in-frame clones and leaves some out. The repertoire holds about 20,000 clones, with 83% as singletons. This specimen consisted of CD4+ or CD8+ T cells sorted from blood, obtained in a trial of the OX40 agonist ivuxolimab. The receptors originated from an adult with an advanced solid tumor such as melanoma, head and neck, liver or kidney cancer.

The V gene is TRBV6-1, the J gene TRBJ2-2, with D uncertain. CDR1 is MNHNS and CDR2 is SASEGT in the germline V gene. Trimming took off 8 bases at V and 4 bases at J, with 8 bases between the two ends. The CDR3 extends over 12 amino acids. CDR3 sequence reads: CASEVGTGELFF. The CDR3 coding sequence is TGTGCCAGCGAGGTGGGCACCGGGGAGCTGTTTTTT.

The chain joins TRBV15 to TRBJ1-2, with TRBD1 matching 8 bases. The CDR3 spans 16 residues. Germline V gene lookup returns CDR1 LNHNV and CDR2 YYDKDF (reference sequence). The V segment lost 7 bases and the J segment 8 bases; nucleotides outside the gene matches: 18. The CDR3 loop reads CATTNLGTGGSLGYTF. Written as DNA, the CDR3 is TGTGCCACCACCAACCTGGGGACAGGCGGTTCTTTGGGCTACACCTTC. The whole variable domain, remainder taken from reference TRBV15 and TRBJ1-2, is DAMVIQNPRYQVTQFGKPVTLSCSQTLNHNVMYWYQQKSSQAPKLLFHYYDKDFNNEADTPDNFQSRRPNTSFCFLDIRSPGLGDTAMYLCATTNLGTGGSLGYTFGSGTRLTVV.

The sample holds a few counts of this clone. CDR3 DNA: TGTGCCAGCAGTCCTACCGCAAGGAGTTTGGGGTATGGCTACACCTTC. Its translation is CASSPTARSLGYGYTF. This chain joins TRBV28 and TRBJ1-2; D not resolved. Trimming stripped 5 bases from V and 5 bases from J, with 21 bases between. The CDR3 contains 16 residues. CDR1 is MDHEN and CDR2 is SYDVKM in the germline V gene.

V gene TRBV7-2 combines with J gene TRBJ1-2, with D possibly matching TRBD1 (6 bases). Germline CDR1 and CDR2: SGHTA and FQGNSA. Trimming shortened V by 5 bases and J by 3 bases, and 13 bases separated the two germline ends. This CDR3 has 14 amino acids. CDR3 nucleotide sequence: TGTGCCAGCAGCGTAGGGGGGGCCGACTATGGCTACACCTTC. This translates into CASSVGGADYGYTF.

The CDR3 DNA follows: TGTGCCAGCAGCCCCCAGGGGGGGGTACCCTACAATGAGCAGTTCTTC. As protein: CASSPQGGVPYNEQFF. The chain combines TRBV14 with TRBJ2-1; D may correspond to TRBD1 or TRBD2 (7 bases each). The CDR3 spans 16 residues. The germline CDR1 and CDR2 sequences are SGHDN and FVKESK. V was trimmed by 4 bases and J by 2 bases, leaving 15 bases between them.

The chain has TRBV6-5 and TRBJ2-1; 11 nucleotides match TRBD2. V gave up 5 bases and J gave up 8 bases; unmatched junction bases: 8. The CDR3 has 15 amino acids. Germline V CDR1 and CDR2: MNHEY, SVGAGI. The CDR3 is CASSGLAGGLDEQFF. The CDR3 region has the DNA TGTGCCAGCAGTGGACTAGCGGGCGGGTTGGATGAGCAGTTCTTC.

The chain recombines TRBV5-5 with TRBJ1-5; no reliable D call. The germline V gene encodes CDR1 SGHKS and CDR2 YYEKEE (reference sequence). V was cut by 0 bases and J by 3 bases, with 7 bases left in between. The CDR3 runs 14 residues. CDR3: CASSLGADNQPQHF. CDR3 sequence (DNA): TGTGCCAGCAGCTTGGGTGCGGACAATCAGCCCCAGCATTTT.

The V gene is TRBV7-2, the J gene TRBJ2-7, with 9 bases matching TRBD2. Germline V CDR1 and CDR2: SGHTA, FQGNSA. Losses at the gene ends were 2 bases for V and 4 bases for J; bases not matched to a gene: 12. The CDR3 extends over 17 amino acids. DNA for the CDR3: TGTGCCAGCAGCTTAACCCCCCCCTCGGCGGGAGGGTACGAGCAGTACTTC. Translating gives CASSLTPPSAGGYEQYF.

The V gene is TRBV4-3, the J gene TRBJ2-3; TRBD2 agrees at 9 bases. The CDR3 loop spans 16 amino acids. Trimming removed 8 bases from V and 1 base from J; junction bases left unmatched: 10. Germline values: CDR1 LGHNA, CDR2 YSLEER. CDR3 in DNA: TGCGCCAGCCGATCTGCCTTAGCGGGAGGCACAGATACGCAGTATTTT. Amino acid sequence: CASRSALAGGTDTQYF.

V and J are TRBV5-1 and TRBJ1-2, with TRBD1 as a possible D gene (6 bases). Germline lookup yields CDR1 SGHRS and CDR2 YFSETQ. This CDR3 contains 16 residues. V dropped 4 bases and J dropped 0 bases, with 16 bases sitting between them. In DNA form, the CDR3 reads TGCGCCAGCAGCCCTACAGTACAGGGTGCTAACTATGGCTACACCTTC. Translating it yields CASSPTVQGANYGYTF.